This paragraph reports one TCR beta chain. This entry belongs to a study of blood T cell repertoires in COVID-19. Across the study: Italy, Spain and the United States were the sources of the convalescent and acute COVID-19 samples. Sources were T cells, B-cell-depleted T cells, or PBMCs; the material itself was cDNA or gDNA.

V dropped 3 bases and J dropped 7; count of bases not matched to a gene: 2. CDR1 and CDR2 from the germline V gene are SGHDT and YYEEEE. The CDR3 extends over 14 amino acids. Original analysis: Using reference gene primer amplification, nucleated cell counts were estimated. TCRdb keeps only in-frame clones here, not all; method: immunoSEQ multiplex PCR. Clone size and V and J calls were adopted from that table, with D and trimming inferred from the DNA. The sample consists of about 190,000 clones, 85% to 90% of them appearing once. The TCR originated in a human donor in a cohort sampled during active COVID-19. The rearrangement joins TRBV5-6 to TRBJ1-6; 9 positions match TRBD1. Specimen: peripheral blood. The DNA for the CDR3 is TGTGCCAGCAGCTGGGGGACAGGGAATTCACCCCTCCACTTT. It is translated as CASSWGTGNSPLHF. Together with reference TRBV5-6 and TRBJ1-6, the CDR3 gives the full variable domain: DAGVTQSPTHLIKTRGQQVTLRCSPKSGHDTVSWYQQALGQGPQFIFQYYEEEERQRGNFPDRFSGHQFPNYSSELNVNALLLGDSALYLCASSWGTGNSPLHFGNGTRLTVT.